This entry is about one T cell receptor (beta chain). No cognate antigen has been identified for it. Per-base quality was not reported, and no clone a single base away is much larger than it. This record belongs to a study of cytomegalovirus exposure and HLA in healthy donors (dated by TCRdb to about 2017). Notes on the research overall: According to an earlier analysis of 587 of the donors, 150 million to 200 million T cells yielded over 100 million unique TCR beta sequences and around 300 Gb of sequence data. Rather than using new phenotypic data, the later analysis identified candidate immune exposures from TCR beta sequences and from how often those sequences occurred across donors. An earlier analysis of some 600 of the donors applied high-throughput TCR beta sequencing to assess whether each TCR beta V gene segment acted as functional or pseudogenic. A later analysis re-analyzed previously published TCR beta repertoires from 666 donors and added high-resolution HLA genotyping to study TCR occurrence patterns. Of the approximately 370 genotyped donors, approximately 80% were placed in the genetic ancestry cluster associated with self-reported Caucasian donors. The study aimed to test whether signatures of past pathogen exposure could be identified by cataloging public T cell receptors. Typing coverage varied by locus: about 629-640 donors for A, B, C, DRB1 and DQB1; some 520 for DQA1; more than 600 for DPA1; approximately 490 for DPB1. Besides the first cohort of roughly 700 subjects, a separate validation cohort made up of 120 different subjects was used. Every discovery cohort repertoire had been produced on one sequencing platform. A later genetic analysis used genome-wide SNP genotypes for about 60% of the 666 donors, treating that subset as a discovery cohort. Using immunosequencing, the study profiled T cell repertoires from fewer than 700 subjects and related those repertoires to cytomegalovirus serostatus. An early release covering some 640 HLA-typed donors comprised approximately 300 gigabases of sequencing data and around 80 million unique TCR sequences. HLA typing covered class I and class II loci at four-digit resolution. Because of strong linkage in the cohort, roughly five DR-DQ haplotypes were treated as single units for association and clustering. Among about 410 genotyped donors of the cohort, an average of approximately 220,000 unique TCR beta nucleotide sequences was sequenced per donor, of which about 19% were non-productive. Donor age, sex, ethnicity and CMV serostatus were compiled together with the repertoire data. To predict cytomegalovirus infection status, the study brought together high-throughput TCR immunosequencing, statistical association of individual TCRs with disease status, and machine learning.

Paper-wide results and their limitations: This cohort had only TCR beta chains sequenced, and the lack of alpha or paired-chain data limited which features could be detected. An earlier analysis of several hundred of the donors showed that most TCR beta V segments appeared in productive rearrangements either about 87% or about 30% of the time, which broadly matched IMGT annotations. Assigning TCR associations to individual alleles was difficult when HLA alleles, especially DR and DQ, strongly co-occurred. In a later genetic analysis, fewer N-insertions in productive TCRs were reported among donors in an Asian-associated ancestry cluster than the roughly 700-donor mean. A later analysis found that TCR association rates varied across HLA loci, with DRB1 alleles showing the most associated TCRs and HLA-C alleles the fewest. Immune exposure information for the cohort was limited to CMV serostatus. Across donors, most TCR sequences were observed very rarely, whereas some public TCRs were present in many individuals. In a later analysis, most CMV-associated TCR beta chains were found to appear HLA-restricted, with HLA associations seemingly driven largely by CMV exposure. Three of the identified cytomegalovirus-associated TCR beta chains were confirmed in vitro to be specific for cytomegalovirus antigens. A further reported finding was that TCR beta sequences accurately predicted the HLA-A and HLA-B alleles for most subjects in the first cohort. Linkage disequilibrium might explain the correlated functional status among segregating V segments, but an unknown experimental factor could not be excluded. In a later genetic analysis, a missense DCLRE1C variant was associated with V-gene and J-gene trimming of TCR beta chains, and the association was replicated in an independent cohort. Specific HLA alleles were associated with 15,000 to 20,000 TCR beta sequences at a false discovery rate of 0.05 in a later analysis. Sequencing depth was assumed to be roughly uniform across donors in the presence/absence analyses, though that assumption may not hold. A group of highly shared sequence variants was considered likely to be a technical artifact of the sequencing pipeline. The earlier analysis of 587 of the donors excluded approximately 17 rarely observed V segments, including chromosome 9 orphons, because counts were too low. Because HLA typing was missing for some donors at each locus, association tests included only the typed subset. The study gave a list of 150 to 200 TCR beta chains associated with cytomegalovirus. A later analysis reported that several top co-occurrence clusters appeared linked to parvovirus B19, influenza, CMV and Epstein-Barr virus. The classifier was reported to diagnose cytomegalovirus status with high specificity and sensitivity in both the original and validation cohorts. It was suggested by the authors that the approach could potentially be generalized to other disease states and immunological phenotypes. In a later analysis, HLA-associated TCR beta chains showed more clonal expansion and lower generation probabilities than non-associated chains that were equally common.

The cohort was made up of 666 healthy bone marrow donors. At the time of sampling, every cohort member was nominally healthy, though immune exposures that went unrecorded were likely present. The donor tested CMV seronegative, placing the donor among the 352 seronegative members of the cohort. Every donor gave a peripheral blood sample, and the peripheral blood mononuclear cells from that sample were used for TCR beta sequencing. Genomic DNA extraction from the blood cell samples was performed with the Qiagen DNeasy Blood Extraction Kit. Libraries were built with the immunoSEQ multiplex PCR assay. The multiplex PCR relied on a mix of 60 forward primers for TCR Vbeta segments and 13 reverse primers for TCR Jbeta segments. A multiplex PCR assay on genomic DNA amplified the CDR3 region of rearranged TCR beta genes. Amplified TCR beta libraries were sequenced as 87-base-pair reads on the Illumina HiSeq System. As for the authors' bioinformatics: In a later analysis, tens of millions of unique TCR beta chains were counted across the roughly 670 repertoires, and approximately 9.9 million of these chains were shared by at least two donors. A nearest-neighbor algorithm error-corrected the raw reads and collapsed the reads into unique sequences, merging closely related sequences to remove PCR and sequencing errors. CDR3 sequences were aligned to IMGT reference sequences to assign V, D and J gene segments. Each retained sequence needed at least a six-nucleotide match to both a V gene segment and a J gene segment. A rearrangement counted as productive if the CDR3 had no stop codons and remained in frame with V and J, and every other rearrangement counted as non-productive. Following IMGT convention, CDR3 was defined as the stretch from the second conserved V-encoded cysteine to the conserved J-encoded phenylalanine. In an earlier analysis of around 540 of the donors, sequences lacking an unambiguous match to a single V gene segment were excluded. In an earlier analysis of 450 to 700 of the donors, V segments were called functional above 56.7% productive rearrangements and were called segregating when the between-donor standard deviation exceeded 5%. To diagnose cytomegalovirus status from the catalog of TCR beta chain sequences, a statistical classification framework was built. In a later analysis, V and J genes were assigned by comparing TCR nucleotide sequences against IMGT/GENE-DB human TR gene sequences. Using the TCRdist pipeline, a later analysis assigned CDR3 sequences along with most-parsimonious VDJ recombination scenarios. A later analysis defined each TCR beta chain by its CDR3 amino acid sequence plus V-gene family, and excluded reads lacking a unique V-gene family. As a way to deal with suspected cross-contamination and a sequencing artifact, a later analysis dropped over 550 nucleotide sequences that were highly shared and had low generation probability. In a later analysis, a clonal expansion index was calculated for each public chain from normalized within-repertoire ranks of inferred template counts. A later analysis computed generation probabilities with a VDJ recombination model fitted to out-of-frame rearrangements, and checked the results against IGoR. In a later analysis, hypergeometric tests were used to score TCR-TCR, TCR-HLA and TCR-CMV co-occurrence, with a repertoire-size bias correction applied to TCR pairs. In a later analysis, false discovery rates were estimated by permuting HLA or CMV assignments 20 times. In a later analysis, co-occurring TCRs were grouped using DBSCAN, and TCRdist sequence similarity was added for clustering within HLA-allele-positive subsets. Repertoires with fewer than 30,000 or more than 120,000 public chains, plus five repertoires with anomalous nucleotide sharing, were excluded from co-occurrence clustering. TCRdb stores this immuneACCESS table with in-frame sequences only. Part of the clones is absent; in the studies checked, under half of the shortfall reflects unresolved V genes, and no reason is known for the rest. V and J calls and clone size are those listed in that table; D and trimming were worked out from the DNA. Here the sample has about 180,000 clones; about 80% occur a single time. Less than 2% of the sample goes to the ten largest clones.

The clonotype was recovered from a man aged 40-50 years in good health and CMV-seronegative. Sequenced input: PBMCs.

The sequenced DNA is TGTGCCAGCAGCTCCTACAGGGGGAACGGATATCAGCCCCAGCATTTT. Its translation is CASSSYRGNGYQPQHF. The chain uses TRBV7-9 and TRBJ1-5; TRBD1 aligns with 8 central bases. Germline trimming: 4 bases from V, 5 bases from J; junction bases outside gene matches: 10. CDR3 length: 16 amino acids, cysteine to phenylalanine. CDR3 DNA is the only sequence kept; it has 48 bases, read in frame from the first base. From a lookup of the germline V gene (reference sequence), CDR1 and CDR2 are SEHNR and FQNEAQ.